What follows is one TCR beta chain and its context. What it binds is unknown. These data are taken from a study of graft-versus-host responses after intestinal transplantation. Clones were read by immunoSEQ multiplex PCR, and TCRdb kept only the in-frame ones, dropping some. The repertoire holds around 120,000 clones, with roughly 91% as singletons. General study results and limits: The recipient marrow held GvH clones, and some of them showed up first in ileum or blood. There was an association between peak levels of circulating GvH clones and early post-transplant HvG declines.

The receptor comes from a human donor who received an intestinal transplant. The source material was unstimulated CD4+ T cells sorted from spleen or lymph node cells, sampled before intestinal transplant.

The CDR3 spells CASMEAGYSNQPQHF. DNA of the CDR3: TGTGCCAGCATGGAGGCGGGTTATAGCAATCAGCCCCAGCATTTT. V usage is TRBV2 and J usage is TRBJ1-5; D call uncertain. This CDR3 is built from 15 residues. V was cut by 7 bases and J by 0 bases, with 13 bases left in between. Germline CDR1 SNHLY, CDR2 FYNNEI.